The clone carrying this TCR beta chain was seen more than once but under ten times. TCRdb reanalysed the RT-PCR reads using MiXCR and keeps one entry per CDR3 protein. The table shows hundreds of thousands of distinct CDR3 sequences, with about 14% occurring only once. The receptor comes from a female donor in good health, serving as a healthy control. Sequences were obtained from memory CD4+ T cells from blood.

CDR3 bases: TGTGCCACCAGCAGAGATCACTCGACGGCCCAGCCCCAGCATTTT. It codes for CATSRDHSTAQPQHF. The genes are TRBV15 and TRBJ1-5; no firm D call. CDR3 length: 15 amino acids. V was cut by 0 bases and J by 7 bases, with 13 bases left in between. Germline loops: CDR1 LNHNV, CDR2 YYDKDF (reference sequence).